This TCR beta chain emerged from a study of T-cell reconstitution after alpha-beta-depleted transplantation in children. This clonotype was counted only a few times. TCRbeta library construction was performed incorporating unique molecular identifiers. MiXCR, run by TCRdb on the PCR reads, gives a single entry per CDR3 protein. The sample has about 480,000 distinct CDR3 sequences; under 15% are singletons. The ends lost 6 bases at V and 5 bases at J; junction bases unmatched: 11. Looked up from germline, CDR1 is DFQATT and CDR2 is SNEGSKA (reference sequence). CDR3 length: 14 residues. This TCR derives from a human donor who donated a stem cell graft to a child with combined immunodeficiency. The chain recombines TRBV20-1 with TRBJ2-5; 8 bases are a match to TRBD1. The source material was PBMCs from the stem cell graft donor, sampled from the stem cell graft. CDR3 sequence (DNA): TGCAGTGCGCGAACAGGGGGAAGATCGGAGACCCAGTACTTC. It encodes CSARTGGRSETQYF.